This TCR beta chain was captured by sequencing in a study of blood T cell repertoires in COVID-19. Overall study: Spain, Italy and the United States supplied samples that represented acute and convalescent COVID-19. The cDNA or gDNA used as material had been derived from T cells, B-cell-depleted T cells, or PBMCs.

With V trimmed by 5 bases and J by 2 bases, 6 bases remained unmatched. Per the germline V gene, CDR1 is LNHDA and CDR2 is SQIVND (reference sequence). The CDR3 is made up of 15 amino acids. TCRdb's copy holds only in-frame clones and misses some; the assay was immunoSEQ multiplex PCR. The sample consists of hundreds of thousands of clones, 86% of them appearing once. The sequence derives from a woman under 40 with active or convalescent COVID-19. The sample was peripheral blood. This chain uses TRBV19 with TRBJ1-5; 7 bases line up with TRBD1. The DNA of the CDR3 is TGTGCCAGTAGTCCAGACAGGGCTGGCAATCAGCCCCAGCATTTT. Its translation is CASSPDRAGNQPQHF. Full variable domain (remainder filled in from reference TRBV19 and TRBJ1-5): DGGITQSPKYLFRKEGQNVTLSCEQNLNHDAMYWYRQDPGQGLRLIYYSQIVNDFQKGDIAEGYSVSREKKESFPLTVTSAQKNPTAFYLCASSPDRAGNQPQHFGDGTRLSIL.